What follows are 8 T cell receptor beta chains derived from one specimen sequenced in a study of blood T cell repertoires in COVID-19. Generated by immunoSEQ multiplex PCR, the TCRdb table keeps only in-frame clones and is missing some. The table shows some 41,000 clones, with roughly nine tenths occurring only once. The sequencing sample was made of peripheral blood. Source of these receptors: a woman aged 25-40 years in a cohort sampled during active COVID-19.

The gene calls are TRBV5-1 and TRBJ2-1; 15 nucleotides align to TRBD2. Germline trimming cut 4 bases from V and 6 bases from J; bases unmatched to any gene: 5. The CDR3 consists of 16 residues. The germline gives CDR1 SGHRS, CDR2 YFSETQ. The CDR3 region is CASSLLGLAGGNEQFF. In nucleotides, the CDR3 is TGCGCCAGCAGCCTCCTGGGACTAGCGGGGGGCAATGAGCAGTTCTTC.

The V call is TRBV29-1, the J call TRBJ2-1; 9 bases are a match to TRBD1. After removal of 6 bases from V and 10 bases from J, the junction contained 13 bases not matched to a gene. The CDR3 spans 14 residues. The germline V gene has CDR1 SQVTM and CDR2 ANQGSEA. CDR3 DNA: TGCAGCGTCAACAGACAGGGGGGGACGCCCGAGCAGTTCTTC. The encoded protein is CSVNRQGGTPEQFF.

V usage is TRBV16 and J usage is TRBJ2-3, with TRBD2 matching 9 bases. Germline CDR1 KGHSY, CDR2 FQNENV. The CDR3 is 16 amino acids. The V and J ends lost 1 base and 3 bases, in that order; junction bases with no gene match: 5. CDR3 nucleotides: TGTGCCAGCAGCCAATTGGGGCTAGCGGGGACAGATACGCAGTATTTT. Amino acids: CASSQLGLAGTDTQYF.

Only one count was recorded for this clone. This chain uses TRBV7-3 with TRBJ1-6; the match to TRBD1 covers 7 bases. With 3 bases clipped from V and 10 bases from J, the junction kept 3 bases outside the gene matches. CDR1 and CDR2 from the germline V gene are SGHTA and FQGTGA. CDR3 length equals 13 residues. The CDR3 reads CASSLGQLSPLHF. As DNA, the CDR3 is TGTGCCAGCAGCTTGGGACAGCTCTCACCCCTCCACTTT.

The rearrangement links TRBV24-1 to TRBJ1-2, with no clear D. The germline CDR1 and CDR2 sequences are KGHDR and SFDVKD. Deletions cut 2 bases from V and 3 bases from J, with 9 bases between. The CDR3 is made up of 14 amino acids. The CDR3 nucleotides are TGTGCCACCAGTGATTCAAGGGAGGACTATGGCTACACCTTC. Translation gives CATSDSREDYGYTF.

J is TRBJ2-7 and V is TRBV5-1, with D maybe TRBD1 (5 bases). Germline V gene lookup returns CDR1 SGHRS and CDR2 YFSETQ. The V end was cut by 7 bases, the J end by 3 bases, with 17 bases between. The CDR3 spans 14 residues. The CDR3 here is CASPDKGIVYEQYF. The CDR3, as DNA: TGCGCCAGCCCCGATAAGGGGATAGTCTACGAGCAGTACTTC.

This clone turned up a few times. V gene TRBV2 combines with J gene TRBJ1-5, with 7 bases identical to TRBD1. The CDR3 loop spans 14 amino acids. Per the germline V gene, CDR1 is SNHLY and CDR2 is FYNNEI. V shed 8 bases and J 3 bases; nucleotides not matched to a gene: 7. CDR3 protein: CASRQGFFNQPQHF. The CDR3, as DNA: TGTGCCAGCCGACAGGGATTCTTCAATCAGCCCCAGCATTTT.

This clone has a handful of counts. The chain employs TRBV6-5 and TRBJ1-1, with D perhaps matching TRBD1 (6 bases). The CDR3 is made up of 13 amino acids. Germline CDR1 MNHEY, CDR2 SVGAGI. The V end lost 9 bases, the J end lost 2 bases, and 13 bases lay between the germline ends. The CDR3 sequence is CASPGHPNTEAFF. The CDR3 bases are TGTGCCAGTCCGGGACACCCTAACACTGAAGCTTTCTTT.